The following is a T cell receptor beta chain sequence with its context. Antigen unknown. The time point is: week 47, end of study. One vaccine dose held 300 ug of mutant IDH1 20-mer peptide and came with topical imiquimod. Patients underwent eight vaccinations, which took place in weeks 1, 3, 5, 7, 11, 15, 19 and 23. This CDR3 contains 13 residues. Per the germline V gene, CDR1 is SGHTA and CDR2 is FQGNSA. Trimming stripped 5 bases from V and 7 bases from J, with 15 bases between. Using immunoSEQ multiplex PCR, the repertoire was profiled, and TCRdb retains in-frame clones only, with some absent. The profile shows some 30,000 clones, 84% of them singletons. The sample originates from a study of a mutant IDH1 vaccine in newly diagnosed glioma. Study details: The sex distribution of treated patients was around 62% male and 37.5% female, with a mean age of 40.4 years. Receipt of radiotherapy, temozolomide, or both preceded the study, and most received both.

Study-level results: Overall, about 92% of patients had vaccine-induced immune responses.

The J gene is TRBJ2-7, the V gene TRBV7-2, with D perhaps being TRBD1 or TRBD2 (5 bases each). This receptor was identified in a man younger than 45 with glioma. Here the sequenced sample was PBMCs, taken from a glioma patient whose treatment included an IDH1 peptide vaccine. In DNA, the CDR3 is TGTGCCAGCAGCCCCGGGGACCGTTGGGAGCAGTACTTC. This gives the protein CASSPGDRWEQYF.